What follows are 21 T cell receptor beta chains derived from one specimen sequenced in a study of cytomegalovirus exposure and HLA in healthy donors. In the PCR, 60 Vbeta and 13 Jbeta primers were used. Measured with immunoSEQ multiplex PCR; TCRdb has only the in-frame clones, and not every one. In the table there are about 86,000 clones, around 70% of which are singletons. The material sequenced was PBMCs. The receptor set was obtained from a man in his sixties in good health and CMV-seronegative.

This clone came up a few times. The rearrangement links TRBV25-1 to TRBJ2-1, with D possibly being TRBD2 (6 bases). The germline V gene has CDR1 MGHDK and CDR2 SYGVNS. The CDR3 length is 15 residues. Trimming left V 2 bases short and J 3 bases short, with 11 bases between. The DNA for the CDR3 is TGTGCCAGCAGTGAAGGGGGGATTCACTACAATGAGCAGTTCTTC. Its translation: CASSEGGIHYNEQFF.

The gene calls are TRBV2 and TRBJ2-1; TRBD2 agrees at 11 bases. Trimming at V came to 4 bases and at J to 9 bases, leaving 8 bases not matched to a gene. Germline-derived CDR1 and CDR2 are SNHLY and FYNNEI. This CDR3 has 15 amino acids. CDR3 sequence reads: CASSAIAGGVGEQFF. Here the CDR3 DNA reads TGTGCCAGCAGTGCGATAGCGGGAGGGGTAGGTGAGCAGTTCTTC.

This clone turned up a few times. The rearrangement links TRBV20-1 to TRBJ2-7, with D unresolved. The CDR3 has 11 amino acids. Germline V CDR1 and CDR2: DFQATT, SNEGSKA (reference sequence). The ends were cut back, 3 bases at V and 2 bases at J, with 5 bases in the middle. CDR3 amino acids: CSASQAYEQYF. CDR3 in DNA: TGCAGTGCTAGTCAGGCCTACGAGCAGTACTTC.

The genes are TRBV9 and TRBJ1-5, with D hard to call. The CDR3 is 13 amino acids. Per the germline V gene, CDR1 is SGDLS and CDR2 is YYNGEE. Trimming took off 0 bases at V and 8 bases at J, with 9 bases between the two ends. The CDR3 DNA reads TGTGCCAGCAGCGTAGCTGGGAGTGAGCCCCAGCATTTT. The encoded protein is CASSVAGSEPQHF.

Here the CDR3 DNA reads TGTGCCAGCAGTACCGACAGGGAGCCGAATGAAAAACTGTTTTTT. Its translation is CASSTDREPNEKLFF. The gene calls are TRBV6-1 and TRBJ1-4, with TRBD1 matching 7 bases. V gave up 5 bases and J gave up 5 bases; unmatched junction bases: 8. There are 15 residues in the CDR3. Germline V gives CDR1 MNHNS, CDR2 SASEGT.

The CDR3 here is CSVPALAGNTGELFF. The CDR3 DNA sequence: TGCAGCGTTCCCGCACTAGCGGGAAACACCGGGGAGCTGTTTTTT. V gene TRBV29-1 combines with J gene TRBJ2-2; TRBD2 aligns across 10 bases. With 5 bases clipped from V and 2 bases from J, the junction kept 5 bases outside the gene matches. Looked up from germline, CDR1 is SQVTM and CDR2 is ANQGSEA. The CDR3 has 15 amino acids.

In this sample, this clone turned up once. The CDR3 region has the DNA TGTGCCAGCAGTGTCAGCGGGGGGGCCAGGAATGAGCAGTTCTTC. As protein: CASSVSGGARNEQFF. The chain has TRBV6-1 and TRBJ2-1; 10 bases are shared with TRBD2. CDR1 and CDR2 from the germline V gene are MNHNS and SASEGT. After removal of 4 bases from V and 7 bases from J, the junction contained 7 bases not matched to a gene. This CDR3 contains 15 residues.

The gene calls are TRBV5-8 and TRBJ2-2; 8 positions match TRBD1. After removal of 6 bases from V and 0 bases from J, the junction contained 7 bases not matched to a gene. The CDR3 contains 16 residues. Germline V gene data show CDR1 as SGHTS and CDR2 as YDEGEE. The CDR3 protein is CASTRKDRANTGELFF. The CDR3 nucleotides are TGTGCCAGCACCCGTAAGGACAGGGCGAACACCGGGGAGCTGTTTTTT.

The chain carries TRBV28 and TRBJ2-1; 11 positions match TRBD2. Losses at the gene ends were 6 bases for V and 1 base for J; bases not matched to a gene: 14. This CDR3 spans 19 amino acids. The germline V gene has CDR1 MDHEN and CDR2 SYDVKM. The CDR3 DNA is TGTGCCAGCAGCACCACAGTCGGGACTAGCGGCAAGTCCTACAATGAGCAGTTCTTC. Translation: CASSTTVGTSGKSYNEQFF.

The rearrangement links TRBV9 to TRBJ2-2, with no clear D. Germline CDR1 SGDLS, CDR2 YYNGEE. V was clipped by 3 bases and J by 8 bases, with 11 bases between them. CDR3 length: 13 amino acids. The CDR3 loop reads CASSEMRSGELFF. The DNA for the CDR3 is TGTGCCAGCAGCGAGATGCGGTCTGGGGAGCTGTTTTTT.

This clone was detected once. The genes are TRBV5-4 and TRBJ2-1; 8 positions agree with TRBD2. Germline V gives CDR1 SGHNT, CDR2 YYREEE (reference sequence). This CDR3 contains 17 residues. Unmatched junction bases numbered 13, after V lost 0 bases and J lost 8 bases. Here the CDR3 reads CASSLGSYGPGGDEQFF. The CDR3 DNA follows: TGTGCCAGCAGCTTGGGGAGCTACGGGCCCGGGGGGGATGAGCAGTTCTTC.

The chain has TRBV30 and TRBJ1-3, with unresolved D. With 0 bases removed from V and 2 bases from J, the gap between germline ends came to 5 bases. This CDR3 region has 13 residues. CDR1 GTSNPN and CDR2 SVGIG come from the germline V gene (reference sequence). This chain's CDR3 is CAWSVAPGNTIYF. DNA of the CDR3: TGTGCCTGGAGTGTAGCCCCTGGAAACACCATATATTTT.

V usage is TRBV18 and J usage is TRBJ2-1, with 8 nucleotides matching TRBD2. The CDR3 consists of 16 residues. V was clipped by 1 base and J by 6 bases; unmatched bases: 8. Germline values: CDR1 KGHSH, CDR2 LQKENI. CDR3 loop: CASSPLTSGALNEQFF. DNA of the CDR3: TGTGCCAGCTCACCACTAACTAGCGGAGCCCTCAATGAGCAGTTCTTC. The full variable domain, its missing parts supplied by reference TRBV18 and TRBJ2-1, is NAGVMQNPRHLVRRRGQEARLRCSPMKGHSHVYWYRQLPEEGLKFMVYLQKENIIDESGMPKERFSAEFPKEGPSILRIQQVVRGDSAAYFCASSPLTSGALNEQFFGPGTRLTVL.

This sequence joins TRBV7-2 and TRBJ2-3, with D tentatively TRBD1 (5 bases). In germline, CDR1 is SGHTA, CDR2 FQGNSA. Trimming shortened V by 3 bases and J by 2 bases, and 15 bases separated the two germline ends. The CDR3 is 16 residues long. CDR3 residues: CASSFRLSGYTDTQYF. The CDR3 region has the DNA TGTGCCAGCAGCTTTCGACTTTCAGGGTACACAGATACGCAGTATTTT. The variable domain in full, completed from reference TRBV7-2 and TRBJ2-3, reads GAGVSQSPSNKVTEKGKDVELRCDPISGHTALYWYRQSLGQGLEFLIYFQGNSAPDKSGLPSDRFSAERTGGSVSTLTIQRTQQEDSAVYLCASSFRLSGYTDTQYFGPGTRLTVL.

V and J are TRBV6-5 and TRBJ2-3; D not resolved. This CDR3 has 14 residues. V was shortened by 7 bases and J by 0 bases, with 11 bases between the two germline ends. Germline assignment: CDR1 MNHEY and CDR2 SVGAGI. The CDR3 DNA follows: TGTGCCAGCACTCAGAAGACTAGCACAGATACGCAGTATTTT. Protein product: CASTQKTSTDTQYF.

This chain connects TRBV14 to TRBJ2-1, with TRBD2 matching 10 bases. Trimming took 1 base from V and 3 from J; bases not matched to a gene: 3. Germline CDR1 is SGHDN and CDR2 is FVKESK. The CDR3 loop spans 16 amino acids. The CDR3 coding sequence is TGTGCCAGCAGCCAAGTAGCGGGAGGAATCTACAATGAGCAGTTCTTC. Protein sequence: CASSQVAGGIYNEQFF.

The gene calls are TRBV6-1 and TRBJ1-1; 7 bases are shared with TRBD1. Germline V gives CDR1 MNHNS, CDR2 SASEGT. This CDR3 spans 14 amino acids. The V gene end was trimmed by 3 bases and the J gene end by 4 bases; junction bases not matched to a gene: 5. CDR3 amino acids: CASSDAGGSTEAFF. Here the CDR3 DNA reads TGTGCCAGCAGTGATGCAGGGGGGAGCACTGAAGCTTTCTTT.

The gene calls are TRBV9 and TRBJ2-5; the D is unclear. The germline V gene has CDR1 SGDLS and CDR2 YYNGEE. Between the trimmed V and J ends, which lost 0 bases and 1 base, there was a span of 7 bases. The CDR3 is 14 amino acids. CDR3 sequence reads: CASSVGWAQETQYF. Here the CDR3 DNA reads TGTGCCAGCAGCGTAGGCTGGGCCCAAGAGACCCAGTACTTC.

The CDR3 protein is CASSTLAGVFDEQFF. As DNA, the CDR3 is TGTGCCAGCAGTACCTTAGCGGGAGTTTTCGATGAGCAGTTCTTC. The rearrangement uses TRBV6-6 and TRBJ2-1; TRBD2 aligns across 9 bases. The CDR3 contains 15 residues. Looked up from germline, CDR1 is MNHNY and CDR2 is SVGAGI (reference sequence). The V segment lost 5 bases and the J segment 8 bases; nucleotides outside the gene matches: 10.

The V call is TRBV9, the J call TRBJ1-2; D not resolved. This CDR3 is 15 amino acids long. Germline V gene data show CDR1 as SGDLS and CDR2 as YYNGEE. V was shortened by 0 bases and J by 6 bases, with 15 bases between the two germline ends. The CDR3 DNA reads TGTGCCAGCAGCGTAGCTATGGAGGTAATCGATGGCTACACCTTC. It codes for CASSVAMEVIDGYTF.

V gene TRBV5-1 combines with J gene TRBJ2-7; TRBD2 matches 8 bases. Trimming removed 4 bases from V and 3 bases from J; junction bases left unmatched: 12. This CDR3 has 16 residues. Germline assignment: CDR1 SGHRS and CDR2 YFSETQ. The CDR3 spells CASSPLSTSGLYEQYF. In nucleotides, the CDR3 is TGCGCCAGCAGCCCCCTCTCCACTAGCGGCCTCTACGAGCAGTACTTC. Looking up the rest from reference TRBV5-1 and TRBJ2-7 gives the full variable domain: KAGVTQTPRYLIKTRGQQVTLSCSPISGHRSVSWYQQTPGQGLQFLFEYFSETQRNKGNFPGRFSGRQFSNSRSEMNVSTLELGDSALYLCASSPLSTSGLYEQYFGPGTRLTVT.